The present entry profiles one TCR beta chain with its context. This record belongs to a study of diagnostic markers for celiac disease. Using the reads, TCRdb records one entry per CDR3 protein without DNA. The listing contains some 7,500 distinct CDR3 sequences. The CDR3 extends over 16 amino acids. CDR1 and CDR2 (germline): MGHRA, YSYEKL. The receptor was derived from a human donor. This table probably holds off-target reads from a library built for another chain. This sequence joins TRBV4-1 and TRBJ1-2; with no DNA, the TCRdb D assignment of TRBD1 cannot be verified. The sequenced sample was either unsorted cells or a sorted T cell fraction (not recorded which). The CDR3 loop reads CASSQEQGLPNYGYTF.